Listed below are T cell receptor beta chains from one sample, sequenced in a study of patients and donors after allogeneic stem cell transplantation. TCRdb passed the RT-PCR reads through MiXCR, listing each CDR3 protein once. The sample lists 95,000 to 120,000 distinct CDR3 sequences; roughly 37% were seen once. The sequenced material came from blood, either unsorted or a sorted T cell fraction (not recorded which). Receptors originate from a human donor who was either an allogeneic HSCT recipient or a stem cell or donor lymphocyte infusion donor (not recorded which). It is not recorded whose cells these are; they may come from a transplant donor. Both conserved end residues are part of each CDR3. The D gene is left open where the match is weak. Not every row has a clone size; where given, it reads once, few, many or a size class.

j_call: TRBJ1-5
d_call: TRBD1
clone_size: few
v_call: TRBV15
cdr3_aa: CATSRQGADQPQHF
cdr3_nt: TGTGCCACCAGCAGACAGGGGGCCGATCAGCCCCAGCATTTT

j_call: TRBJ2-2
d_call: -
clone_size: -
v_call: TRBV24-1
cdr3_aa: CATSPRVGAGELFF
cdr3_nt: TGTGCCACCAGTCCGAGGGTCGGAGCCGGGGAGCTGTTTTTT

j_call: TRBJ2-2
d_call: -
clone_size: -
v_call: TRBV9
cdr3_aa: CASSPVGRNTGELFF
cdr3_nt: TGTGCCAGCAGCCCAGTCGGGCGGAACACCGGGGAGCTGTTTTTT

j_call: TRBJ2-5
d_call: TRBD2
clone_size: few
v_call: TRBV4-2
cdr3_aa: CASRRTSGQETQYF
cdr3_nt: TGTGCCAGCAGAAGGACTAGCGGCCAAGAGACCCAGTACTTC

j_call: TRBJ1-6
d_call: -
clone_size: -
v_call: TRBV7-9
cdr3_aa: CASSLYWPGPLHF
cdr3_nt: TGTGCCAGCAGCTTATATTGGCCGGGACCCCTCCACTTT

j_call: TRBJ2-1
d_call: -
clone_size: -
v_call: TRBV21-1
cdr3_aa: CASSKPGQGAYNEQFF
cdr3_nt: TGTGCCAGCAGCAAACCGGGACAGGGGGCTTACAATGAGCAGTTCTTC

j_call: TRBJ2-4
d_call: -
clone_size: -
v_call: TRBV13
cdr3_aa: CASSFGGENIQYF
cdr3_nt: TGTGCCAGCAGCTTCGGTGGGGAAAACATTCAGTACTTC

j_call: TRBJ1-1
d_call: -
clone_size: -
v_call: TRBV2
cdr3_aa: CASSVYRAMNTEAFF
cdr3_nt: TGTGCCAGCAGTGTCTACAGGGCGATGAACACTGAAGCTTTCTTT

j_call: TRBJ1-3
d_call: -
clone_size: few
v_call: TRBV29-1
cdr3_aa: CSVGVGGNTIYF
cdr3_nt: TGCAGCGTTGGGGTGGGAGGAAACACCATATATTTT

j_call: TRBJ2-3
d_call: TRBD2
clone_size: -
v_call: TRBV15
cdr3_aa: CATSRDIGLAGEYF
cdr3_nt: TGTGCCACCAGCAGAGATATTGGGCTAGCGGGAGAGTATTTT

j_call: TRBJ1-2
d_call: TRBD1
clone_size: few
v_call: TRBV7-2
cdr3_aa: CASRRDRGLGYTF
cdr3_nt: TGTGCCAGCAGACGGGACAGGGGGCTCGGCTACACCTTC

j_call: TRBJ1-2
d_call: TRBD1
clone_size: -
v_call: TRBV7-6
cdr3_aa: CASSPDRIGGYTF
cdr3_nt: TGTGCCAGCAGCCCGGACAGGATCGGTGGCTACACCTTC

j_call: TRBJ1-5
d_call: -
clone_size: -
v_call: TRBV4-3
cdr3_aa: CASSQGLQGNQPQHF
cdr3_nt: TGCGCCAGCAGCCAAGGGTTACAGGGCAATCAGCCCCAGCATTTT

j_call: TRBJ1-2
d_call: -
clone_size: few
v_call: TRBV20-1
cdr3_aa: CSASFRANYGYTF
cdr3_nt: TGCAGTGCTAGCTTCCGGGCAAACTATGGCTACACCTTC

j_call: TRBJ1-1
d_call: -
clone_size: -
v_call: TRBV7-2
cdr3_aa: CASSLQSLNTEAFF
cdr3_nt: TGTGCCAGCAGCTTACAGAGCCTCAACACTGAAGCTTTCTTT

j_call: TRBJ2-5
d_call: -
clone_size: few
v_call: TRBV11-2
cdr3_aa: CASSSQGETQYF
cdr3_nt: TGTGCCAGCAGCTCCCAAGGGGAGACCCAGTACTTC

j_call: TRBJ2-7
d_call: -
clone_size: -
v_call: TRBV18
cdr3_aa: CASSADRSSYEQYF
cdr3_nt: TGTGCCAGCTCAGCTGACAGGAGCTCCTACGAGCAGTACTTC

j_call: TRBJ1-2
d_call: -
clone_size: -
v_call: TRBV28
cdr3_aa: CASSGYGGAGYGYTF
cdr3_nt: TGTGCCAGCAGTGGATACGGGGGGGCGGGCTATGGCTACACCTTC

j_call: TRBJ2-5
d_call: TRBD1
clone_size: -
v_call: TRBV5-1
cdr3_aa: CASSLGTAETQYF
cdr3_nt: TGCGCCAGCAGCTTAGGGACAGCAGAGACCCAGTACTTC

j_call: TRBJ2-7
d_call: TRBD2
clone_size: -
v_call: TRBV6-5
cdr3_aa: CASTPGTRVHEQYF
cdr3_nt: TGTGCCAGCACCCCCGGGACTAGAGTCCACGAGCAGTACTTC

j_call: TRBJ1-5
d_call: -
clone_size: few
v_call: TRBV12-3/TRBV12-4
cdr3_aa: CASSLVPRFQPQHF
cdr3_nt: TGTGCCAGCAGTTTAGTCCCGAGGTTTCAGCCCCAGCATTTT

j_call: TRBJ1-3
d_call: TRBD1
clone_size: -
v_call: TRBV11-3
cdr3_aa: CASSSWTGNGNTIYF
cdr3_nt: TGTGCCAGCAGCTCCTGGACAGGGAATGGAAACACCATATATTTT

j_call: TRBJ2-5
d_call: -
clone_size: -
v_call: TRBV7-2
cdr3_aa: CASSAWTAGFQETQYF
cdr3_nt: TGTGCCAGCAGCGCTTGGACAGCGGGGTTCCAAGAGACCCAGTACTTC

j_call: TRBJ1-1
d_call: TRBD1
clone_size: few
v_call: TRBV5-1
cdr3_aa: CASSEGAANTEAFF
cdr3_nt: TGCGCCAGCAGCGAGGGGGCAGCGAACACTGAAGCTTTCTTT

j_call: TRBJ2-5
d_call: -
clone_size: once
v_call: TRBV5-5
cdr3_aa: CASSLDGPETQYF
cdr3_nt: TGTGCCAGCAGCTTGGATGGGCCCGAGACCCAGTACTTC

j_call: TRBJ1-2
d_call: -
clone_size: -
v_call: TRBV14
cdr3_aa: CASSADLRGYTF
cdr3_nt: TGTGCCAGCAGCGCGGACCTGCGGGGCTACACCTTC

j_call: TRBJ2-7
d_call: -
clone_size: once
v_call: TRBV20-1
cdr3_aa: CSAGGAYEQYF
cdr3_nt: TGCAGTGCGGGGGGGGCGTACGAGCAGTACTTC

j_call: TRBJ1-1
d_call: -
clone_size: -
v_call: TRBV7-2
cdr3_aa: CASIGTRVVMTEAFF
cdr3_nt: TGTGCCAGCATAGGGACCCGGGTGGTTATGACTGAAGCTTTCTTT

j_call: TRBJ2-1
d_call: -
clone_size: -
v_call: TRBV24-1
cdr3_aa: CATSDLGAAGNNEQFF
cdr3_nt: TGTGCCACCAGTGATTTAGGAGCGGCTGGGAACAATGAGCAGTTCTTC

j_call: TRBJ2-7
d_call: TRBD1
clone_size: -
v_call: TRBV5-5
cdr3_aa: CASSPVGGQLNSYEQYF
cdr3_nt: TGTGCCAGCAGCCCGGTTGGGGGACAGCTCAATTCCTACGAGCAGTACTTC

j_call: TRBJ1-5
d_call: -
clone_size: -
v_call: TRBV12-3/TRBV12-4
cdr3_aa: CASSLGHNQPQHF
cdr3_nt: TGTGCCAGCAGTTTAGGGCACAATCAGCCCCAGCATTTT

j_call: TRBJ1-6
d_call: TRBD1
clone_size: -
v_call: TRBV18
cdr3_aa: CASSSGQVNSPLHF
cdr3_nt: TGTGCCAGCTCATCGGGACAGGTTAACTCACCCCTCCACTTT

j_call: TRBJ1-5
d_call: -
clone_size: few
v_call: TRBV20-1
cdr3_aa: CSARARQPYSNQPQHF
cdr3_nt: TGCAGTGCTAGAGCCCGACAGCCGTATAGCAATCAGCCCCAGCATTTT

j_call: TRBJ2-1
d_call: -
clone_size: -
v_call: TRBV15
cdr3_aa: CATSRPPGRGSSYNEQFF
cdr3_nt: TGTGCCACCAGCAGACCCCCTGGTAGGGGAAGCTCCTACAATGAGCAGTTCTTC

j_call: TRBJ2-3
d_call: TRBD1
clone_size: -
v_call: TRBV29-1
cdr3_aa: CSVKTGQGSTDTQYF
cdr3_nt: TGCAGCGTTAAGACGGGACAGGGGAGCACAGATACGCAGTATTTT

j_call: TRBJ1-5
d_call: -
clone_size: -
v_call: TRBV20-1
cdr3_aa: CSVRRYNQPQHF
cdr3_nt: TGCAGTGTACGGCGGTACAATCAGCCCCAGCATTTT

j_call: TRBJ2-3
d_call: TRBD1
clone_size: -
v_call: TRBV18
cdr3_aa: CASSPRQGYSTDTQYF
cdr3_nt: TGTGCCAGCTCACCGAGACAGGGGTATAGCACAGATACGCAGTATTTT

j_call: TRBJ1-5
d_call: -
clone_size: -
v_call: TRBV28
cdr3_aa: CASSRDQPQHF
cdr3_nt: TGTGCCAGCAGTCGGGATCAGCCCCAGCATTTT

j_call: TRBJ1-1
d_call: -
clone_size: few
v_call: TRBV11-3
cdr3_aa: CASSLDTTGAEAFF
cdr3_nt: TGTGCCAGCAGCTTAGATACGACAGGTGCTGAAGCTTTCTTT

j_call: TRBJ1-5
d_call: -
clone_size: few
v_call: TRBV7-8
cdr3_aa: CASSLVPQPQHF
cdr3_nt: TGTGCCAGCAGCTTAGTCCCCCAGCCCCAGCATTTT

j_call: TRBJ2-5
d_call: -
clone_size: -
v_call: TRBV12-3/TRBV12-4
cdr3_aa: CASSFAETQYF
cdr3_nt: TGTGCCAGCAGTTTCGCAGAGACCCAGTACTTC

j_call: TRBJ1-3
d_call: -
clone_size: few
v_call: TRBV10-3
cdr3_aa: CATAQGSGNTIYF
cdr3_nt: TGTGCCACCGCTCAGGGCTCTGGAAACACCATATATTTT

j_call: TRBJ1-2
d_call: -
clone_size: few
v_call: TRBV29-1
cdr3_aa: CSVDGWDNYGYTF
cdr3_nt: TGCAGCGTTGACGGCTGGGACAACTATGGCTACACCTTC

j_call: TRBJ2-3
d_call: TRBD1
clone_size: -
v_call: TRBV20-1
cdr3_aa: CSTGTGGTDTQYF
cdr3_nt: TGCAGTACTGGGACAGGGGGCACAGATACGCAGTATTTT

j_call: TRBJ1-2
d_call: -
clone_size: -
v_call: TRBV11-2
cdr3_aa: CASSTYRDRYTF
cdr3_nt: TGTGCCAGCAGTACGTACAGGGACCGCTACACCTTC

j_call: TRBJ1-3
d_call: -
clone_size: few
v_call: TRBV24-1
cdr3_aa: CATSDGFSGNTIYF
cdr3_nt: TGTGCCACCAGTGACGGATTCTCTGGAAACACCATATATTTT